The next 15 T cell receptor beta chains were all read from a single sample in a study of type 1 regulatory T cells. These TCRs' antigens remain unknown. TCRdb fed the reads into MiXCR, producing one record per CDR3 protein. This sample has under 75,000 distinct CDR3 sequences, with around 21% found just once. Overall study findings and caveats: Compared with non-type 1 regulatory T cells, type 1 regulatory T cells showed a more restricted TCR repertoire.

The sequenced sample consisted of cultured type 1 regulatory T (Tr1) cells, either the whole culture or a sorted fraction (not recorded which). The receptor set was obtained from a human donor in good health.

This clonotype was picked up a small number of times. The chain is built from TRBV6-1 and TRBJ2-3; perhaps D is TRBD1 or TRBD2 (6 bases each). CDR3 length equals 15 residues. Germline CDR1 MNHNS, CDR2 SASEGT. V lost 2 bases to trimming and J lost 1 base, with 10 bases between them. In DNA, the CDR3 is TGTGCCAGCAGTGAAAGGGGGGCGCGCACAGATACGCAGTATTTT. Translating it yields CASSERGARTDTQYF.

The CDR3 is CASSLRVTEAFF. CDR3 bases: TGTGCCAGCAGCTTAAGGGTCACTGAAGCTTTCTTT. The V call is TRBV5-6, the J call TRBJ1-1; D not resolved. V lost 2 bases to trimming and J lost 4 bases, with 6 bases between them. Germline lookup yields CDR1 SGHDT and CDR2 YYEEEE. This CDR3 comprises 12 residues.

This clonotype was detected a few times. The chain employs TRBV10-3 and TRBJ2-1; TRBD1 aligns across 7 bases. V lost 4 bases, J lost 9 bases, and 6 bases stayed unmatched. This CDR3 has 13 amino acids. The germline V gene encodes CDR1 ENHRY and CDR2 SYGVKD. The CDR3: CAISGGQEVEQFF. DNA for the CDR3: TGTGCCATCAGTGGAGGACAGGAGGTTGAGCAGTTCTTC.

The V gene is TRBV20-1, the J gene TRBJ2-5; possible D gene TRBD1, 5 bases. CDR1 is DFQATT, CDR2 SNEGSKA, per germline (reference sequence). The CDR3 has 12 amino acids. The V end was cut by 1 base, the J end by 5 bases, with 8 bases between. CDR3 protein: CSARAGSETQYF. The CDR3 region has the DNA TGCAGTGCTAGAGCAGGGTCCGAGACCCAGTACTTC.

In this sample, this clonotype turned up a few times. This sequence joins TRBV5-1 and TRBJ2-3; 8 bases map to TRBD2. There are 15 residues in the CDR3. V lost 2 bases, J lost 0 bases, and 2 bases stayed unmatched. Germline V gene lookup returns CDR1 SGHRS and CDR2 YFSETQ. CDR3: CASSFGGRSTDTQYF. DNA for the CDR3: TGCGCCAGCAGCTTCGGCGGGAGGAGCACAGATACGCAGTATTTT.

This chain connects TRBV29-1 to TRBJ2-7, with 12 bases lining up with TRBD2. With 7 bases clipped from V and 6 bases from J, the junction kept 4 bases outside the gene matches. CDR1 is SQVTM, CDR2 ANQGSEA, per germline. This CDR3 is 12 amino acids long. The CDR3 DNA is TGCAGCGGGGGACTAGCGGGCGGCGAGCAGTACTTC. Translating it yields CSGGLAGGEQYF.

The chain has TRBV10-3 and TRBJ1-6; no definite D call. There are 14 residues in the CDR3. V was cut by 6 bases and J by 5 bases, with 11 bases left in between. Germline values: CDR1 ENHRY, CDR2 SYGVKD. The CDR3: CAIRPDGNNSPLHF. CDR3 DNA: TGTGCCATCAGACCCGACGGCAATAATTCACCCCTCCACTTT.

Ten or more counts support this clonotype. The gene calls are TRBV12-3 or TRBV12-4 and TRBJ2-2; D not certain. The V gene lost 2 bases and the J gene lost 0 bases, with 10 bases spanning the gap. This CDR3 spans 16 amino acids. The chain's CDR3 is CASSLWVGSNTGELFF. Written as DNA, the CDR3 is TGTGCCAGCAGTTTATGGGTGGGGTCGAACACCGGGGAGCTGTTTTTT.

The CDR3 protein is CASSSPTNGSWNEQFF. The DNA for the CDR3 is TGTGCCAGCAGTTCTCCCACTAACGGGAGTTGGAATGAGCAGTTCTTC. This chain joins TRBV28 and TRBJ2-1; maybe TRBD2 (6 bases). The CDR3 extends over 16 amino acids. Germline V CDR1 and CDR2: MDHEN, SYDVKM. V was pared by 4 bases and J by 7 bases, with 20 bases between.

CDR3 sequence: CASSTDSVETQYF. The DNA of the CDR3 is TGCGCCAGCAGCACCGACTCGGTAGAGACCCAGTACTTC. The chain employs TRBV5-1 and TRBJ2-5; D uncertain. The V end was cut by 4 bases, the J end by 4 bases, with 11 bases between. This CDR3 is 13 amino acids long. Germline V gene sequence: CDR1 SGHRS, CDR2 YFSETQ.

With respect to this clonotype: The junction does not match germline at one end; this may be a read error. The chain recombines TRBV20-1 with TRBJ2-7; no reliable D call. Germline V gene lookup returns CDR1 DFQATT and CDR2 SNEGSKA (reference sequence). CDR3 length: 14 residues. CDR3 sequence (DNA): TGCAGTGCTGGAGATCTCGGCGCTCCCTACGAGCAGTACTTC. Amino acid sequence: CSAGDLGAPYEQYF.

The table lists this clonotype with a few counts. The chain carries TRBV7-9 and TRBJ2-2, with unresolved D. The CDR3 runs 16 residues. Germline CDR1 SEHNR, CDR2 FQNEAQ (reference sequence). Trimming removed 7 bases at V and 0 bases at J, with 15 bases between. The CDR3 region is CASTSVLAANTGELFF. CDR3 DNA sequence: TGTGCCAGCACCTCTGTTTTAGCCGCGAACACCGGGGAGCTGTTTTTT. The full variable domain, rest sourced from reference TRBV7-9 and TRBJ2-2, is DTGVSQNPRHKITKRGQNVTFRCDPISEHNRLYWYRQTLGQGPEFLTYFQNEAQLEKSRLLSDRFSAERPKGSFSTLEIQRTEQGDSAMYLCASTSVLAANTGELFFGEGSRLTVL.

The chain recombines TRBV28 with TRBJ2-1, with TRBD2 identical over 11 bases. The J segment lost 5 bases and the V segment lost 5 bases, leaving 5 bases of the junction unmatched. From germline, CDR1 is MDHEN and CDR2 SYDVKM. The CDR3 consists of 15 residues. The CDR3 protein is CASSPGTSGDNEQFF. The CDR3 DNA reads TGTGCCAGCAGTCCAGGGACTAGCGGTGACAATGAGCAGTTCTTC. The variable domain in full, completed from reference TRBV28 and TRBJ2-1, reads DVKVTQSSRYLVKRTGEKVFLECVQDMDHENMFWYRQDPGLGLRLIYFSYDVKMKEKGDIPEGYSVSREKKERFSLILESASTNQTSMYLCASSPGTSGDNEQFFGPGTRLTVL.

This clonotype was detected only a few times. CDR3 nucleotides: TGTGCCAGCAGTTTAAATTCTGGGGCCAACGTCCTGACTTTC. Protein: CASSLNSGANVLTF. The chain carries TRBV12-3 or TRBV12-4 and TRBJ2-6; D remains unclear. V was clipped by 2 bases and J by 1 base, with 3 bases between them. The CDR3 covers 14 residues.

Only a few counts were recorded for this clonotype. The chain uses TRBV7-3 and TRBJ2-1; 9 nucleotides align to TRBD2. Germline assignment: CDR1 SGHTA and CDR2 FQGTGA. The length of the CDR3 is 15 residues. V was pared by 0 bases and J by 7 bases, with 4 bases of the junction left unmatched. As DNA, the CDR3 is TGTGCCAGCAGCTTAACCGGGCTAGCGGGGAATGAGCAGTTCTTC. Protein product: CASSLTGLAGNEQFF.